This TCR beta chain was observed in a study of identifying expanded T cells in peripheral blood. Whole-study results and caveats: Technical replicates showed roughly 1.2 changed clones; two weeks roughly 16; four weeks 19.

Collection occurred without any documented infections or immune events in donors. This CDR3 has 10 residues. With 4 bases removed from V and 6 bases from J, the gap between germline ends came to 6 bases. The germline gives CDR1 SQVTM, CDR2 ANQGSEA. Profiled with immunoSEQ multiplex PCR; TCRdb holds only in-frame clones, not every one. In the table there are more than 50,000 clones, roughly four fifths of which are singletons. A word on this clone: Its antigen is still unknown.

The TCR originated in a person aged 18 to 70 in good health. Sequences were obtained from blood. The chain joins TRBV29-1 to TRBJ1-1; D not certain. The CDR3 loop is CSVGDAEAFF. CDR3 bases: TGCAGCGTTGGTGATGCTGAAGCTTTCTTT.